The 17 T cell receptor beta chains below were found in one sample sequenced in a study of vaccination and CD4 T cells after COVID-19. Treatment in this sample: approximately 9-day PBMC culture with coronavirus spike peptide pools or control peptides (ViraFEST assay). No antigen has been assigned to these receptors. Cultured CD4+ T-cell DNA underwent Oncomine TCR Beta short-read sequencing. A single record per CDR3 protein comes from TCRdb applying MiXCR to the PCR reads. The sample consists of around 25,000 distinct CDR3 sequences, roughly three fifths of them appearing once. The specimen was CD4+ T cells from blood, cultured in vitro, collected after SARS-CoV-2 vaccination. These receptors came from a human donor who received a COVID-19 vaccine.

The V call is TRBV24-1, the J call TRBJ1-3, with D perhaps TRBD1 (5 bases). This CDR3 region has 15 residues. CDR1 is KGHDR, CDR2 SFDVKD, per germline. V was cut by 3 bases and J by 4 bases, with 12 bases left in between. The CDR3 here is CATSDPGEPGNTIYF. The CDR3 DNA sequence: TGTGCCACCAGTGATCCGGGGGAACCGGGAAACACCATATATTTT.

This clonotype is a singleton in its sample. V and J are TRBV2 and TRBJ1-3; unclear D gene. The CDR3 loop spans 15 amino acids. The germline V and J ends were trimmed by 2 bases and 0 bases, with 8 bases remaining between them. Germline V CDR1 and CDR2: SNHLY, FYNNEI. This CDR3 is CASSELRVSGNTIYF. Written as DNA, the CDR3 is TGTGCCAGCAGTGAACTCCGGGTCTCTGGAAACACCATATATTTT.

The chain links TRBV7-8 to TRBJ1-2; D not resolved. Germline V gene data show CDR1 as SGHVS and CDR2 as FQNEAQ. The CDR3 runs 14 residues. The V and J ends lost 1 base and 3 bases respectively, with 9 bases between them. CDR3: CASSLVRGDYGYTF. The CDR3 bases are TGTGCCAGCAGCTTAGTCCGGGGTGACTATGGCTACACCTTC.

About this clonotype: The junction and the germline gene differ at one end; a read error may be behind it. The CDR3 DNA reads as TGTGCCAGCAGCCCGGGGCGGTACCAAGAGAGCCAGTACTTC. Translating it yields CASSPGRYQESQYF. This rearrangement joins TRBV7-9 to TRBJ2-5; D is perhaps TRBD1 or TRBD2 (5 bases each). Germline CDR1 is SEHNR and CDR2 is FQNEAQ (reference sequence). The CDR3 length is 14 residues.

J is TRBJ2-5 and V is TRBV6-1, with unresolved D. With 4 bases removed from V and 4 bases from J, the gap between germline ends came to 16 bases. The CDR3 consists of 15 residues. Germline V gives CDR1 MNHNS, CDR2 SASEGT. CDR3 residues: CASSVAFDLGETQYF. For the CDR3, the DNA is TGTGCCAGCAGTGTAGCCTTCGACTTGGGAGAGACCCAGTACTTC.

The V gene is TRBV30, the J gene TRBJ2-7, with D unresolved. Trimming left V 4 bases short and J 4 bases short, with 11 bases between. The CDR3 extends over 12 amino acids. Germline-derived CDR1 and CDR2 are GTSNPN and SVGIG (reference sequence). The CDR3 sequence: CAWTGSRYEQYF. CDR3 DNA sequence: TGTGCCTGGACAGGATCCCGTTACGAGCAGTACTTC. The whole variable domain, filled in from reference TRBV30 and TRBJ2-7, reads SQTIHQWPATLVQPVGSPLSLECTVEGTSNPNLYWYRQAAGRGLQLLFYSVGIGQISSEVPQNLSASRPQDRQFILSSKKLLLSDSGFYLCAWTGSRYEQYFGPGTRLTVT.

This chain's CDR3 is CASLGTGVTGELFF. Here the CDR3 DNA reads TGTGCCAGCCTTGGGACAGGCGTCACCGGGGAGCTGTTTTTT. This sequence joins TRBV12-3 or TRBV12-4 and TRBJ2-2, with 8 bases matching TRBD1. The CDR3 has 14 residues. V shed 8 bases, J shed 4 bases, and the junction held 6 bases outside the gene matches.

This clonotype was seen a few times. The V gene is TRBV25-1, the J gene TRBJ1-6, with 7 bases identical to TRBD1. The CDR3 is 16 residues long. J was trimmed by 7 bases and V by 2 bases; bases with no gene match: 8. Per germline, CDR1 MGHDK and CDR2 SYGVNS. The DNA for the CDR3 is TGTGCCAGCAGTGAAAGACGTGGGACAGACAATTCACCCCTCCACTTT. Translating gives CASSERRGTDNSPLHF. The full variable domain, with the rest looked up from reference TRBV25-1 and TRBJ1-6, is EADIYQTPRYLVIGTGKKITLECSQTMGHDKMYWYQQDPGMELHLIHYSYGVNSTEKGDLSSESTVSRIRTEHFPLTLESARPSHTSQYLCASSERRGTDNSPLHFGNGTRLTVT.

This clonotype has only one observation. This chain joins TRBV18 and TRBJ1-1; D is possibly TRBD1 (6 bases). The CDR3 sequence is 11 residues long. CDR1 is KGHSH, CDR2 LQKENI, per germline. Trimming removed 3 bases from V and 12 bases from J, with 11 bases in between. The CDR3 DNA reads TGTGCCAGCTCACCGGGACAATTAACTTTCTTT. Protein product: CASSPGQLTFF.

V usage is TRBV20-1 and J usage is TRBJ1-5, with a possible D match to TRBD1 (6 bases). CDR3 length equals 14 residues. V gave up 5 bases and J gave up 0 bases, with 11 bases separating them. Per germline, CDR1 DFQATT and CDR2 SNEGSKA (reference sequence). The CDR3 nucleotides are TGCAGTGCTTGGACAGAATATAGCAATCAGCCCCAGCATTTT. This codes for CSAWTEYSNQPQHF.

The chain joins TRBV2 to TRBJ1-2; TRBD1 aligns across 9 bases. Trimming cost V 0 bases and J 6 bases; bases outside gene matches: 5. The CDR3 totals 15 residues. CDR1 is SNHLY, CDR2 FYNNEI, per germline. CDR3 DNA sequence: TGTGCCAGCAGTGAAGCGCGACAGGGGGGTGATGGCTACACCTTC. Protein: CASSEARQGGDGYTF.

Only one count was recorded for this clonotype. V and J are TRBV6-5 and TRBJ2-7; D tentatively fits TRBD1 or TRBD2 (5 bases each). V lost 4 bases, J lost 3 bases, and 13 bases lay in between. In germline, CDR1 is MNHEY, CDR2 SVGAGI. The CDR3 consists of 14 residues. The CDR3 loop is CASSLRGWGYEQYF. CDR3 coding DNA: TGTGCCAGCAGTTTGAGGGGATGGGGCTACGAGCAGTACTTC.

CDR3 protein: CASSLARGAGELFF. In nucleotides, the CDR3 is TGTGCCAGCAGCTTAGCCAGGGGGGCCGGGGAGCTGTTTTTT. V is TRBV11-3 and J is TRBJ2-2; TRBD1 might be the D (7 bases). The CDR3 covers 14 residues. Germline CDR1 reads SGHNT; CDR2 reads YENEEA. Trimming removed 1 base at V and 6 bases at J, with 9 bases between.

CDR3 in DNA: TGTGCCAGCAGTCCCCGGGACCCAATCTACCTCTACGAGCAGTACTTC. Translated, it gives CASSPRDPIYLYEQYF. V is TRBV6-1 and J is TRBJ2-7; perhaps D is TRBD1 or TRBD2 (5 bases each). Deletions cut 5 bases from V and 3 bases from J, with 20 bases between. Germline V gene sequence: CDR1 MNHNS, CDR2 SASEGT. This CDR3 spans 16 amino acids.

A note on this clonotype: The junction departs from the called germline gene at one end, perhaps through a read error. In DNA, the CDR3 is TGTGCCAGCTCACGCCCTCAGGGGGCGCGGACCAACACTGAGGCTTTCTTT. It encodes CASSRPQGARTNTEAFF. The V and J genes are TRBV18 and TRBJ1-1; 8 nucleotides match TRBD1. Germline V gene sequence: CDR1 KGHSH, CDR2 LQKENI. The CDR3 has 17 residues.

This clonotype occurred a few times. The chain uses TRBV20-1 and TRBJ1-3; no definite D call. The CDR3 spans 13 residues. V lost 3 bases to trimming and J lost 2 bases, with 8 bases between them. Germline values: CDR1 DFQATT, CDR2 SNEGSKA (reference sequence). The CDR3 DNA reads as TGCAGTGCTAGCCACTGGGCTGGAAACACCATATATTTT. As protein: CSASHWAGNTIYF.

This rearrangement joins TRBV19 to TRBJ2-3; the match to TRBD2 covers 8 bases. This CDR3 contains 16 residues. From germline, CDR1 is LNHDA and CDR2 SQIVND (reference sequence). V was clipped by 5 bases and J by 0 bases; unmatched bases: 7. The CDR3 here is CASSLRGALSTDTQYF. Written as DNA, the CDR3 is TGTGCCAGTAGTCTGCGGGGGGCCTTGAGCACAGATACGCAGTATTTT.